The entry below gives a single TCR beta chain sequence along with its context. Its antigen is undetermined. Per the germline V gene, CDR1 is SGHVS and CDR2 is FQNEAQ. The V end was cut by 5 bases, the J end by 8 bases, with 21 bases between. The CDR3 covers 15 residues. This entry comes from a study of blood T cells in healthy people across ages. A sample-barcoded 5' primer and a J-beta primer mix were used in a second PCR of roughly 6 to 11 cycles. One entry per CDR3 protein, called by TCRdb with MiXCR from the 5' RACE reads. The sample yields over 1,500,000 distinct CDR3 sequences, around 50% seen once. Study results and caveats: Possibly confounding the expanded clonotype changes was the fact that donor CMV status was unknown.

The sequencing input was blood. This chain joins TRBV7-8 and TRBJ1-2, with a possible D match to TRBD1 (6 bases). This sequence originates from a woman aged 40 to 50 in good health. The CDR3 spells CASSPFLGGLEGYTF. In nucleotides, the CDR3 is TGTGCCAGCAGCCCATTCCTTGGGGGGCTCGAGGGCTACACCTTC.